This record covers a single T cell receptor (beta chain). Antigen unknown. TCRdb's table, derived via immunoSEQ multiplex PCR, lists solely in-frame clones and lacks some. The table includes about 74,000 clones, around 94% detected once. These data belong to a study of cytomegalovirus exposure and HLA in healthy donors. Overall study findings and caveats: Cytomegalovirus status, reportedly, was diagnosed with high specificity and sensitivity by the classifier. In a later analysis, first-cohort TCR clusters were found to tend to co-occur in the approximately 120 validation repertoires. The study flagged fewer than 200 TCR beta chains as cytomegalovirus-associated. Researchers reported that a few CMV-associated chains were confirmed in vitro as CMV antigen-specific.

The J segment lost 5 bases and the V segment lost 8 bases, leaving 10 bases of the junction unmatched. The CDR3 runs 15 residues. Germline CDR1 reads MGHDK; CDR2 reads SYGVNS. This chain connects TRBV25-1 to TRBJ2-7; TRBD1 matches 12 bases. This TCR was sampled from a man aged 18 to 30 in good health and CMV-seropositive. Sequenced: PBMCs. CDR3 sequence reads: CASVNAGTGGDEQYF. The CDR3 nucleotides are TGTGCCAGCGTGAACGCCGGGACAGGGGGCGACGAGCAGTACTTC.